These 19 T cell receptor beta chains were sequenced from one sample in a study of CD8 T cells in Susac syndrome. An amount of RNA that ranged from about 0.45 to 1 ug was reverse transcribed with random hexamers. TCRdb fed the immunoSEQ multiplex PCR reads into MiXCR, producing one record per CDR3 protein. The sample includes about 85,000 distinct CDR3 sequences, 95% seen only once; the top ten take 0.45% to 0.5%. The sequenced material came from CD8+ T cells from PBMCs. These receptors were obtained from a human donor with Susac syndrome.

The chain links TRBV9 to TRBJ2-7; D is undetermined. The CDR3 is 14 residues long. Germline lookup yields CDR1 SGDLS and CDR2 YYNGEE. V was shortened by 0 bases and J by 2 bases, with 9 bases between the two germline ends. CDR3 coding DNA: TGTGCCAGCAGCGTAGCTTCCGAAACCTACGAGCAGTACTTC. Its protein is CASSVASETYEQYF.

The genes are TRBV9 and TRBJ2-7, with D tentatively TRBD1 (6 bases). The CDR3 consists of 14 residues. Trimming removed 1 base from V and 6 bases from J, with 14 bases in between. CDR1 is SGDLS, CDR2 YYNGEE, per germline. This CDR3 is CASSVLLVGGEQYF. The CDR3 nucleotides read TGTGCCAGCAGCGTACTCCTCGTAGGGGGCGAGCAGTACTTC.

The chain has TRBV29-1 and TRBJ1-1; no firm D call. The CDR3 extends over 13 amino acids. CDR1 and CDR2 from the germline V gene are SQVTM and ANQGSEA. The V end was cut by 3 bases, the J end by 4 bases, with 12 bases between. As DNA, the CDR3 is TGCAGCGTTGACCCGGGAGCGGGCACTGAAGCTTTCTTT. Its protein product is CSVDPGAGTEAFF.

The rearrangement links TRBV4-2 to TRBJ2-1; TRBD2 aligns across 9 bases. This CDR3 contains 16 residues. Germline V gene lookup returns CDR1 LGHNA and CDR2 YNFKEQ. The V and J ends lost 5 bases and 6 bases, in that order; junction bases with no gene match: 11. As DNA, the CDR3 is TGTGCCAGCAGCATTTTCGCCCCTAGCGGGGTCAATGAGCAGTTCTTC. It encodes CASSIFAPSGVNEQFF.

This chain connects TRBV5-6 to TRBJ1-2; D may be TRBD1 (6 bases). Trimming removed 5 bases from V and 0 bases from J, with 8 bases in between. CDR3 length: 13 residues. Looked up from germline, CDR1 is SGHDT and CDR2 is YYEEEE. CDR3 in amino acids: CASRQGTNYGYTF. CDR3 coding DNA: TGTGCCAGCAGACAGGGTACTAACTATGGCTACACCTTC.

This clonotype was counted a single time. The chain links TRBV28 to TRBJ2-7; possible D gene TRBD1, 6 bases. The CDR3 covers 16 residues. The germline V gene encodes CDR1 MDHEN and CDR2 SYDVKM. The V gene lost 5 bases and the J gene lost 0 bases, with 17 bases spanning the gap. CDR3 protein: CASSIKAGTNSYEQYF. In DNA, the CDR3 is TGTGCCAGCAGTATTAAGGCCGGGACAAACTCCTACGAGCAGTACTTC. Using reference TRBV28 and TRBJ2-7 for the parts outside the CDR3, the full variable domain is DVKVTQSSRYLVKRTGEKVFLECVQDMDHENMFWYRQDPGLGLRLIYFSYDVKMKEKGDIPEGYSVSREKKERFSLILESASTNQTSMYLCASSIKAGTNSYEQYFGPGTRLTVT.

The chain links TRBV9 to TRBJ2-5; D is unresolved. Per the germline V gene, CDR1 is SGDLS and CDR2 is YYNGEE. The CDR3 extends over 14 amino acids. V was cut by 4 bases and J by 5 bases, with 15 bases left in between. CDR3 coding DNA: TGTGCCAGCAGCCCCCCGACTTTCCCTGAGACCCAGTACTTC. Residues: CASSPPTFPETQYF.

The chain employs TRBV5-5 and TRBJ1-1, with no clear D. The CDR3 extends over 14 amino acids. Germline CDR1 SGHKS, CDR2 YYEKEE (reference sequence). Trimming took off 0 bases at V and 4 bases at J, with 10 bases between the two ends. The CDR3 sequence is CASSLVLLGTEAFF. CDR3 nucleotide sequence: TGTGCCAGCAGCTTGGTCCTCCTGGGCACTGAAGCTTTCTTT.

J is TRBJ1-2 and V is TRBV2; 9 bases agree with TRBD1. The CDR3 length is 15 residues. V trimming: 3 bases; J trimming: 3 bases; junction bases outside the gene matches: 5. Germline CDR1 and CDR2: SNHLY and FYNNEI. The CDR3 DNA follows: TGTGCCAGCAGTGAGGGGACAGGGAGGGACTATGGCTACACCTTC. Amino acid sequence: CASSEGTGRDYGYTF.

V gene TRBV7-8 combines with J gene TRBJ2-7, with D perhaps assigned TRBD1 or TRBD2 (7 bases each). This CDR3 is 15 amino acids long. Germline V gene sequence: CDR1 SGHVS, CDR2 FQNEAQ. The V and J ends lost 4 bases and 5 bases respectively, with 18 bases between them. The CDR3 nucleotides are TGTGCCAGCAGCTCTGAGGGGGGGCAGGGGGACGAGCAGTACTTC. It translates to CASSSEGGQGDEQYF.

The chain is built from TRBV6-5 and TRBJ2-2; D not certain. The CDR3 covers 13 residues. Germline-derived CDR1 and CDR2 are MNHEY and SVGAGI. V was cut by 0 bases and J by 5 bases, with 4 bases left in between. The CDR3 region has the DNA TGTGCCAGCAGTTACTCTCGTACCGGGGAGCTGTTTTTT. Translating gives CASSYSRTGELFF.

This chain uses TRBV19 with TRBJ2-3; unclear D gene. The germline V and J ends were trimmed by 4 bases and 2 bases, with 7 bases remaining between them. In germline, CDR1 is LNHDA, CDR2 SQIVND (reference sequence). CDR3 length equals 13 residues. The CDR3 reads CASSNEYTDTQYF. The DNA of the CDR3 is TGTGCCAGTAGTAACGAGTACACAGATACGCAGTATTTT. The full variable domain, completed using reference TRBV19 and TRBJ2-3, is DGGITQSPKYLFRKEGQNVTLSCEQNLNHDAMYWYRQDPGQGLRLIYYSQIVNDFQKGDIAEGYSVSREKKESFPLTVTSAQKNPTAFYLCASSNEYTDTQYFGPGTRLTVL.

The rearrangement joins TRBV29-1 to TRBJ1-1, with a possible D match to TRBD1 (5 bases). The CDR3 covers 13 residues. The germline V gene has CDR1 SQVTM and CDR2 ANQGSEA. V lost 6 bases to trimming and J lost 7 bases, with 18 bases between them. CDR3 sequence reads: CSVAGSTGGEAFF. The CDR3, as DNA: TGCAGCGTCGCGGGATCCACGGGGGGTGAAGCTTTCTTT.

The V and J genes are TRBV7-9 and TRBJ2-4; 7 bases are a match to TRBD2. Germline CDR1 reads SEHNR; CDR2 reads FQNEAQ (reference sequence). This CDR3 has 16 residues. With 2 bases clipped from V and 0 bases from J, the junction kept 4 bases outside the gene matches. Written as DNA, the CDR3 is TGTGCCAGCAGCTTACCCTTAGCGGGAGCCAAAAACATTCAGTACTTC. This codes for CASSLPLAGAKNIQYF.

This chain connects TRBV18 to TRBJ2-1; TRBD2 agrees at 11 bases. Germline assignment: CDR1 KGHSH and CDR2 LQKENI. V lost 6 bases, J lost 8 bases, and 9 bases stayed unmatched. The CDR3 runs 15 residues. The CDR3 sequence is CASSPTSGSLDEQFF. The CDR3 DNA follows: TGTGCCAGCTCCCCCACTAGCGGGAGTCTCGATGAGCAGTTCTTC.

The chain carries TRBV4-3 and TRBJ2-2, with D uncertain. The CDR3 has 17 amino acids. Between the trimmed V and J ends, which lost 0 bases and 3 bases, there was a span of 14 bases. CDR1 LGHNA and CDR2 YSLEER come from the germline V gene. The CDR3 nucleotides read TGCGCCAGCAGCCAAGATCGGCGGCTAGAGCACACCGGGGAGCTGTTTTTT. Translating gives CASSQDRRLEHTGELFF.

The rearrangement links TRBV6-5 to TRBJ2-5; 7 nucleotides line up with TRBD2. The CDR3 is made up of 13 amino acids. J was trimmed by 5 bases and V by 10 bases; bases with no gene match: 10. Germline values: CDR1 MNHEY, CDR2 SVGAGI. The CDR3 DNA sequence: TGTGCCACTCATCAGGGTAGCGGGGAGACCCAGTACTTC. Residues: CATHQGSGETQYF.

The V and J genes are TRBV5-6 and TRBJ2-7; TRBD1 agrees at 7 bases. The CDR3 is made up of 13 amino acids. Trimming removed 6 bases from V and 6 bases from J; junction bases left unmatched: 9. Germline V gene data show CDR1 as SGHDT and CDR2 as YYEEEE. DNA of the CDR3: TGTGCCAGCACCCGACAGGGAGCGGTCGAGCAGTACTTC. Translating it yields CASTRQGAVEQYF.

The chain has TRBV12-5 and TRBJ2-2, with D unclear. The CDR3 covers 14 residues. Between the trimmed V and J ends, which lost 1 base and 6 bases, there was a span of 9 bases. Germline V gene data show CDR1 as LGHNT and CDR2 as FRNRAP. The CDR3 here is CASGLGGGPGELFF. The DNA of the CDR3 is TGTGCTAGTGGTTTGGGTGGTGGGCCCGGGGAGCTGTTTTTT. The full variable domain, rest sourced from reference TRBV12-5 and TRBJ2-2, is DARVTQTPRHKVTEMGQEVTMRCQPILGHNTVFWYRQTMMQGLELLAYFRNRAPLDDSGMPKDRFSAEMPDATLATLKIQPSEPRDSAVYFCASGLGGGPGELFFGEGSRLTVL.